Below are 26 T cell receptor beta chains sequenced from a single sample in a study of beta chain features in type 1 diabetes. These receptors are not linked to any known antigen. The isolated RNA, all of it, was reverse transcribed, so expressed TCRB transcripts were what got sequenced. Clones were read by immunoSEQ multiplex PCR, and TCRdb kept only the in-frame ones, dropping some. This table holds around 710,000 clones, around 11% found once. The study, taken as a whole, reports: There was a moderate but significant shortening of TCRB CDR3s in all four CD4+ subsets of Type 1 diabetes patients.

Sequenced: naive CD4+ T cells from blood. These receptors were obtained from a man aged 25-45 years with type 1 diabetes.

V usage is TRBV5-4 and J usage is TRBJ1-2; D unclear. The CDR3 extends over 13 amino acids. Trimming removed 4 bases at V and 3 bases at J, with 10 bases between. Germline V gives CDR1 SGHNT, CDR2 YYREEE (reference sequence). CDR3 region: CASSVTWDYGYTF. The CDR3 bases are TGTGCCAGCAGCGTAACGTGGGACTATGGCTACACCTTC.

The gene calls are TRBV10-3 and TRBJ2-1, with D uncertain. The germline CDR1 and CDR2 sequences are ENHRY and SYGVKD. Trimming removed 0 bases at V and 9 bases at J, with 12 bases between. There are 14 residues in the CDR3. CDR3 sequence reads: CAISESETRTEQFF. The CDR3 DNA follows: TGTGCCATCAGTGAGTCGGAAACGAGAACTGAGCAGTTCTTC.

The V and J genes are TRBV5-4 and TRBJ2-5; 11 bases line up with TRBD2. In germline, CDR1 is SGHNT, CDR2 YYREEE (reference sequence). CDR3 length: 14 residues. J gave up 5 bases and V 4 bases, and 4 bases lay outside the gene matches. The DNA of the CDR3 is TGTGCCAGCAGCCCACCTAGCGGGGGGGAGACCCAGTACTTC. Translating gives CASSPPSGGETQYF. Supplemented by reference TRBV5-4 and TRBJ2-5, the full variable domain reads ETGVTQSPTHLIKTRGQQVTLRCSSQSGHNTVSWYQQALGQGPQFIFQYYREEENGRGNFPPRFSGLQFPNYSSELNVNALELDDSALYLCASSPPSGGETQYFGPGTRLLVL.

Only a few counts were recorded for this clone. The CDR3 coding sequence is TGCGCCAGCAGCTTGGTAAGGGGCCAAGAGACCCAGTACTTC. It codes for CASSLVRGQETQYF. The chain is built from TRBV5-1 and TRBJ2-5; TRBD1 might be the D (5 bases). Germline CDR1 reads SGHRS; CDR2 reads YFSETQ. V lost 0 bases and J lost 1, with 7 bases in between. CDR3 length: 14 residues.

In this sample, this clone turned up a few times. DNA of the CDR3: TGTGCCAGCAGCTTAGGCGGGTCGGATACGCAGTATTTT. It codes for CASSLGGSDTQYF. This sequence joins TRBV7-3 and TRBJ2-3; D is perhaps TRBD2 (5 bases). Germline V gives CDR1 SGHTA, CDR2 FQGTGA. This CDR3 is 13 amino acids long. V dropped 2 bases and J dropped 6 bases, with 9 bases sitting between them.

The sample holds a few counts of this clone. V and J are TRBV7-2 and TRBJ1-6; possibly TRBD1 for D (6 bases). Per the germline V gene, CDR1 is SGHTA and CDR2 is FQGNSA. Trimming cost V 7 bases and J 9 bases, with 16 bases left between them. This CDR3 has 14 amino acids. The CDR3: CASTGGQIISPLHF. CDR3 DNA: TGTGCCAGCACCGGAGGACAGATTATTTCACCCCTCCACTTT. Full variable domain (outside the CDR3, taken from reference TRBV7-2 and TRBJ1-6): GAGVSQSPSNKVTEKGKDVELRCDPISGHTALYWYRQSLGQGLEFLIYFQGNSAPDKSGLPSDRFSAERTGGSVSTLTIQRTQQEDSAVYLCASTGGQIISPLHFGNGTRLTVT.

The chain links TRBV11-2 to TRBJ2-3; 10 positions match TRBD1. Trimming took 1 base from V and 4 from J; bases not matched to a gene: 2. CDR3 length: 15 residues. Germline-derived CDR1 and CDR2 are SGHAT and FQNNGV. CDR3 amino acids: CASSLVGTGADTQYF. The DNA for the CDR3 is TGTGCCAGCAGCTTAGTAGGGACAGGGGCAGATACGCAGTATTTT.

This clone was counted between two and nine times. CDR3 nucleotides: TGTGCCAGCAGCTTTGCGGGTGGCTACACCTTC. It is translated as CASSFAGGYTF. This chain connects TRBV7-9 to TRBJ1-2, with D unresolved. CDR1 SEHNR and CDR2 FQNEAQ come from the germline V gene (reference sequence). V dropped 3 bases and J dropped 7 bases, with 6 bases sitting between them. The CDR3 runs 11 residues.

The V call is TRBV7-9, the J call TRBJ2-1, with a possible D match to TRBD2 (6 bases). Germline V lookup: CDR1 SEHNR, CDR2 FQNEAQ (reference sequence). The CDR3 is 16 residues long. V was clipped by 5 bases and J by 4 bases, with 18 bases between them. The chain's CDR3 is CASSRIGTRVYNEQFF. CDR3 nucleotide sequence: TGTGCCAGCAGCAGGATCGGGACTCGAGTGTACAATGAGCAGTTCTTC.

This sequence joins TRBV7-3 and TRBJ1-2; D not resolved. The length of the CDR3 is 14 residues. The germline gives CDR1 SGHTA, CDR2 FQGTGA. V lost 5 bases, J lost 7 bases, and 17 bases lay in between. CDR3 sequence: CASSKHGPDGGYTF. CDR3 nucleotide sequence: TGTGCCAGCAGCAAGCACGGACCCGACGGTGGCTACACCTTC.

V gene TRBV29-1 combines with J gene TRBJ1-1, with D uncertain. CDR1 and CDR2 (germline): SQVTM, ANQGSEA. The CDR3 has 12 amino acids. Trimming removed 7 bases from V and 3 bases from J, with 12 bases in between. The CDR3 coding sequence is TGCAGCGCCCGGCGGCAGGACACTGAAGCTTTCTTT. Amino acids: CSARRQDTEAFF.

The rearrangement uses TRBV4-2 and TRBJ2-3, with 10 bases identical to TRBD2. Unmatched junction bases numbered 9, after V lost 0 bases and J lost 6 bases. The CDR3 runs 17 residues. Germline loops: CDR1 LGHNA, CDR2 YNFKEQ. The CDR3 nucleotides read TGTGCCAGCAGCCAAGATAGCGCTAGCGGGGGCCAGGATACGCAGTATTTT. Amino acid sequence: CASSQDSASGGQDTQYF.

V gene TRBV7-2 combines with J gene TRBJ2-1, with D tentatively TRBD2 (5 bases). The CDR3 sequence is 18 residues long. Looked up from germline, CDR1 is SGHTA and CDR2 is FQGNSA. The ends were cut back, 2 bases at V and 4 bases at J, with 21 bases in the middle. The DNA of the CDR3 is TGTGCCAGCAGCTTATTTACCAGCGGCGGGCGGAATTACAATGAGCAGTTCTTC. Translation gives CASSLFTSGGRNYNEQFF.

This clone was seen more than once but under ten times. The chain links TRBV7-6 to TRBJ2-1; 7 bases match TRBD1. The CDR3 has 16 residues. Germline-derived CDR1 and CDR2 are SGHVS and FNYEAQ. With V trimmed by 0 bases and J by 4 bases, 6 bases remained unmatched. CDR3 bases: TGTGCCAGCAGCTTAGCCCCGGGACAGATTTACAATGAGCAGTTCTTC. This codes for CASSLAPGQIYNEQFF.

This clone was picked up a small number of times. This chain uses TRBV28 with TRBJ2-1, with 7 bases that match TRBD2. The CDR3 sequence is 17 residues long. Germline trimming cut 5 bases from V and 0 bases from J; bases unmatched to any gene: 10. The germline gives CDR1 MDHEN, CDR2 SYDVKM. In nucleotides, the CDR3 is TGTGCCAGCAGTCCCAACCGGGGGGATAGCTCCTACAATGAGCAGTTCTTC. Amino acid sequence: CASSPNRGDSSYNEQFF.

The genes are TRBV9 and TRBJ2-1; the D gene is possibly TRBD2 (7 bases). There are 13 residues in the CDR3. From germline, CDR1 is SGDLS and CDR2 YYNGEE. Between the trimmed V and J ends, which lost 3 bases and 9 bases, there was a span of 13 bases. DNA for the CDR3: TGTGCCAGCAGCGCCCTCCGGGGGGCTGAGCAGTTCTTC. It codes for CASSALRGAEQFF.

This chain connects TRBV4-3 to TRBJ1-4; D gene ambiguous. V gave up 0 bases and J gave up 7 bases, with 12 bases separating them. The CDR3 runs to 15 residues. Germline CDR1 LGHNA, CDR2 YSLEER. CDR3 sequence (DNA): TGCGCCAGCAGCCAAGATGGTGCGCGGGCTGAAAAACTGTTTTTT. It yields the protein CASSQDGARAEKLFF.

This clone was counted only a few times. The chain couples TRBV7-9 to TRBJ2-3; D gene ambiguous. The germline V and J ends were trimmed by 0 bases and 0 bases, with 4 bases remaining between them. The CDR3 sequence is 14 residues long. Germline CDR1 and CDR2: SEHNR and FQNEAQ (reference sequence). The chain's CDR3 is CASSLADSTDTQYF. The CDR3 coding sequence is TGTGCCAGCAGCTTAGCGGATAGCACAGATACGCAGTATTTT.

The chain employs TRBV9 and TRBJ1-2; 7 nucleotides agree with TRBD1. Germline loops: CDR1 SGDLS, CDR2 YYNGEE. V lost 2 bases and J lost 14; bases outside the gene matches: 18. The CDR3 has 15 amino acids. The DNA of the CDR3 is TGTGCCAGCAGCGTGTCCCTTTGGGACAGATATCTCCAAACCTTC. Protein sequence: CASSVSLWDRYLQTF.

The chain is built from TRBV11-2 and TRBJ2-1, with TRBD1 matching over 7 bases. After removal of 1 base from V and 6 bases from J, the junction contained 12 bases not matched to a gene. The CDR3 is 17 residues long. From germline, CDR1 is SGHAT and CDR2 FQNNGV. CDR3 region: CASSLGLLRTGGNEQFF. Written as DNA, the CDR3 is TGTGCCAGCAGCTTAGGGCTTTTGAGGACAGGCGGCAATGAGCAGTTCTTC.

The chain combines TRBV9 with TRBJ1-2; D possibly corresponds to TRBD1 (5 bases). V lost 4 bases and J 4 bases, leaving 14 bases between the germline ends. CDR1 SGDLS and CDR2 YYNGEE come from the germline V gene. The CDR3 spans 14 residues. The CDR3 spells CASSTSTGGYGYTF. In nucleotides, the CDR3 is TGTGCCAGCAGCACCTCGACGGGGGGCTATGGCTACACCTTC.

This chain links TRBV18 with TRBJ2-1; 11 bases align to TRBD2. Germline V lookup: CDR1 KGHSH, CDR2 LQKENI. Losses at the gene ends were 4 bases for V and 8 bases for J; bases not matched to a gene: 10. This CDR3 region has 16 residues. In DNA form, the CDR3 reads TGTGCCAGCTCACGTGCCGGGACTAGCGGCCTCTATGAGCAGTTCTTC. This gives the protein CASSRAGTSGLYEQFF.

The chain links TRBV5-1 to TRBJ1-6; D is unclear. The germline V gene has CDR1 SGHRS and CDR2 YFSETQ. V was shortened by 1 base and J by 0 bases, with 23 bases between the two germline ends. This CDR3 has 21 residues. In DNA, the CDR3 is TGCGCCAGCAGCTTGACTACGACATATTCCGTTAGAAGCTCCTATAATTCACCCCTCCACTTT. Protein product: CASSLTTTYSVRSSYNSPLHF.

CDR3 region: CASSDLAGGPDTQYF. DNA of the CDR3: TGTGCCAGCAGTGACCTAGCGGGGGGTCCCGATACGCAGTATTTT. This sequence joins TRBV27 and TRBJ2-3; TRBD2 aligns across 11 bases. Germline CDR1 is MNHEY and CDR2 is SMNVEV (reference sequence). V gave up 5 bases and J gave up 6 bases; unmatched junction bases: 7. CDR3 length: 15 residues.

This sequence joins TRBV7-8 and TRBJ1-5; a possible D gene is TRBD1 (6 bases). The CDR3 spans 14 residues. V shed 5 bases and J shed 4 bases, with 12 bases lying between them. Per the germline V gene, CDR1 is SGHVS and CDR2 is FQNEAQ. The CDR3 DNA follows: TGTGCCAGCAGCCCAGACAGGAGAAATCAGCCCCAGCATTTT. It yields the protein CASSPDRRNQPQHF. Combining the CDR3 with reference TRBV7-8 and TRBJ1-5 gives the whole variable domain GAGVSQSPRYKVAKRGQDVALRCDPISGHVSLFWYQQALGQGPEFLTYFQNEAQLDKSGLPSDRFFAERPEGSVSTLKIQRTQQEDSAVYLCASSPDRRNQPQHFGDGTRLSIL.

DNA for the CDR3: TGTGCCAGCAGTGAAGCGCCGACAGACAGCAATCAGCCCCAGCATTTT. Protein: CASSEAPTDSNQPQHF. V gene TRBV6-1 combines with J gene TRBJ1-5; D is possibly TRBD1 (5 bases). Germline CDR1 reads MNHNS; CDR2 reads SASEGT. The V gene lost 0 bases and the J gene lost 1 base, with 10 bases spanning the gap. CDR3 length: 16 amino acids.